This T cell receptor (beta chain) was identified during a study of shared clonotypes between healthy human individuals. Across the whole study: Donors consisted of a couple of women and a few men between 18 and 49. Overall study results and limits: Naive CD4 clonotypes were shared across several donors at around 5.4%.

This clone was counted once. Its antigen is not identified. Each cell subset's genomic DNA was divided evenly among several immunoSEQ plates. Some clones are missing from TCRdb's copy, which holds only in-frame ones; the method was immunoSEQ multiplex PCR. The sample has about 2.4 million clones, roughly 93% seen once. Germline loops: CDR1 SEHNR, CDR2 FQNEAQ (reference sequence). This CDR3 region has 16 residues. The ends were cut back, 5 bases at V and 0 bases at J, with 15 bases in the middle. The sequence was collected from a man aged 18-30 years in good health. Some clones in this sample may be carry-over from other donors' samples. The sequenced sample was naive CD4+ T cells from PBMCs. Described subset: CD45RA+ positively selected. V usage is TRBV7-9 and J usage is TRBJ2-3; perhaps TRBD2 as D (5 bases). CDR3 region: CASSPTKPGSTDTQYF. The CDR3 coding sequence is TGTGCCAGCAGCCCGACTAAGCCCGGAAGCACAGATACGCAGTATTTT.